Following are 24 T cell receptor beta chains from one sample sequenced in a study of T cell changes during pregnancy in multiple sclerosis. Only in-frame clones appear in the TCRdb table, and some are missing; sequencing was by immunoSEQ multiplex PCR. The profile shows around 25,000 clones, about nine tenths of them singletons. This specimen consisted of CD8+ T cells from peripheral blood mononuclear cells, obtained in the first trimester of pregnancy. The receptors derive from a female donor in good health, enrolled as a control in a pregnancy study.

V usage is TRBV29-1 and J usage is TRBJ1-2; no clear D gene. This CDR3 comprises 15 residues. The germline V gene encodes CDR1 SQVTM and CDR2 ANQGSEA. V lost 6 bases and J lost 6, with 23 bases in between. The CDR3, as DNA: TGCAGCGTGGTCCCTGGTGTCGGATCGGCGGATGGCTACACCTTC. Translating gives CSVVPGVGSADGYTF.

The V gene is TRBV27, the J gene TRBJ2-2, with D unresolved. V was cut by 7 bases and J by 8 bases, with 14 bases left in between. Germline lookup yields CDR1 MNHEY and CDR2 SMNVEV (reference sequence). CDR3 length equals 13 residues. The CDR3 DNA sequence: TGTGCCAGCACCCCGTCAGGTGCAGGGGAGCTGTTTTTT. As protein: CASTPSGAGELFF.

This chain connects TRBV19 to TRBJ2-7; 8 bases match TRBD1. V shed 2 bases, J shed 3 bases, and the junction held 3 bases outside the gene matches. Germline V gene data show CDR1 as LNHDA and CDR2 as SQIVND (reference sequence). The CDR3 covers 14 residues. The CDR3 region is CASSIRQGHYEQYF. The CDR3 DNA sequence: TGTGCCAGTAGTATAAGACAGGGGCACTACGAGCAGTACTTC. The complete variable domain, with remaining parts taken from reference TRBV19 and TRBJ2-7, reads DGGITQSPKYLFRKEGQNVTLSCEQNLNHDAMYWYRQDPGQGLRLIYYSQIVNDFQKGDIAEGYSVSREKKESFPLTVTSAQKNPTAFYLCASSIRQGHYEQYFGPGTRLTVT.

The CDR3 loop is CASSPRLGTKETQYF. As DNA, the CDR3 is TGCGCCAGCAGCCCCCGTTTGGGGACAAAAGAGACCCAGTACTTC. V and J are TRBV4-3 and TRBJ2-5; TRBD1 might be the D (6 bases). Trimming removed 4 bases at V and 3 bases at J, with 15 bases between. This CDR3 region has 15 residues. Germline V gives CDR1 LGHNA, CDR2 YSLEER.

This clone was picked up one time. DNA of the CDR3: TGCGCCAGCAGCCAAGCTTCGGATAGACTCACCTACGAGCAGTACTTC. Translation: CASSQASDRLTYEQYF. V gene TRBV4-1 combines with J gene TRBJ2-7, with D uncertain. With 1 base removed from V and 2 bases from J, the gap between germline ends came to 15 bases. This CDR3 spans 16 amino acids. CDR1 is MGHRA and CDR2 is YSYEKL in the germline V gene.

This sequence joins TRBV6-5 and TRBJ1-3, with 7 bases lining up with TRBD1. This CDR3 has 13 residues. The trim removed 5 bases at V and 6 bases at J, leaving 4 bases unmatched. Germline values: CDR1 MNHEY, CDR2 SVGAGI. CDR3: CASSPDRANTIYF. As DNA, the CDR3 is TGTGCCAGCAGTCCCGACAGGGCAAACACCATATATTTT.

As DNA, the CDR3 is TGCGCCAGCAGCCCCGGGGGGGTTGATCAGCCCCAGCATTTT. It is translated as CASSPGGVDQPQHF. The chain recombines TRBV5-1 with TRBJ1-5, with TRBD1 as a possible D gene (5 bases). Trimming removed 4 bases from V and 5 bases from J, with 13 bases in between. Germline V gene lookup returns CDR1 SGHRS and CDR2 YFSETQ. CDR3 length: 14 residues. Based on the CDR3 plus reference TRBV5-1 and TRBJ1-5, the full variable domain is KAGVTQTPRYLIKTRGQQVTLSCSPISGHRSVSWYQQTPGQGLQFLFEYFSETQRNKGNFPGRFSGRQFSNSRSEMNVSTLELGDSALYLCASSPGGVDQPQHFGDGTRLSIL.

This clone was detected once. The rearrangement uses TRBV13 and TRBJ2-7; D remains ambiguous. Germline CDR1 is PRHDT and CDR2 is FYEKMQ (reference sequence). Trimming pared 0 bases from V and 2 bases from J, leaving 5 bases between. The length of the CDR3 is 13 residues. Written as DNA, the CDR3 is TGTGCCAGCAGCTTAGGGGCAGCCTACGAGCAGTACTTC. Translating gives CASSLGAAYEQYF. The variable domain in full, completed from reference TRBV13 and TRBJ2-7, reads AAGVIQSPRHLIKEKRETATLKCYPIPRHDTVYWYQQGPGQDPQFLISFYEKMQSDKGSIPDRFSAQQFSDYHSELNMSSLELGDSALYFCASSLGAAYEQYFGPGTRLTVT.

The chain has TRBV30 and TRBJ1-2, with D perhaps matching TRBD1 (5 bases). V gave up 6 bases and J gave up 6 bases, with 17 bases separating them. Germline CDR1 is GTSNPN and CDR2 is SVGIG (reference sequence). The CDR3 totals 13 residues. The CDR3: CACERGRVHGYTF. CDR3 in DNA: TGTGCCTGTGAGCGGGGACGGGTTCATGGCTACACCTTC.

This chain connects TRBV7-2 to TRBJ1-4; 7 bases are a match to TRBD1. The trim removed 5 bases at V and 4 bases at J, leaving 7 bases unmatched. This CDR3 comprises 15 residues. Germline lookup yields CDR1 SGHTA and CDR2 FQGNSA. Here the CDR3 reads CASSVHRDSNEKLFF. CDR3 nucleotides: TGTGCCAGCAGCGTCCACCGGGACAGTAATGAAAAACTGTTTTTT.

This CDR3 is CAISVAGGEVTEAFF. DNA of the CDR3: TGTGCCATCAGTGTGGCAGGGGGCGAGGTAACTGAAGCTTTCTTT. The chain links TRBV10-3 to TRBJ1-1; 8 nucleotides agree with TRBD1. The CDR3 extends over 15 amino acids. J was trimmed by 5 bases and V by 4 bases; bases with no gene match: 9. Germline V gene data show CDR1 as ENHRY and CDR2 as SYGVKD.

This chain connects TRBV7-9 to TRBJ2-1; 10 bases fit TRBD1. Germline V CDR1 and CDR2: SEHNR, FQNEAQ (reference sequence). The CDR3 loop spans 18 amino acids. The ends lost 2 bases at V and 6 bases at J; junction bases unmatched: 13. The CDR3 sequence: CASSLRSRGTGVSNEQFF. The CDR3 DNA sequence: TGTGCCAGCAGCTTACGGAGCCGGGGGACAGGGGTGTCCAATGAGCAGTTCTTC.

The chain is built from TRBV7-9 and TRBJ2-3; TRBD2 might be the D (5 bases). This CDR3 has 14 amino acids. Germline CDR1 is SEHNR and CDR2 is FQNEAQ (reference sequence). The V gene lost 4 bases and the J gene lost 0 bases, with 8 bases spanning the gap. The CDR3 DNA sequence: TGTGCCAGCAGCTCGGACTCCAGCACAGATACGCAGTATTTT. The encoded protein is CASSSDSSTDTQYF. Drawing the rest from reference TRBV7-9 and TRBJ2-3, the complete variable domain is DTGVSQNPRHKITKRGQNVTFRCDPISEHNRLYWYRQTLGQGPEFLTYFQNEAQLEKSRLLSDRFSAERPKGSFSTLEIQRTEQGDSAMYLCASSSDSSTDTQYFGPGTRLTVL.

The chain recombines TRBV4-3 with TRBJ1-6, with D possibly matching TRBD1 (6 bases). The germline V and J ends were trimmed by 1 base and 7 bases, with 14 bases remaining between them. The CDR3 consists of 16 residues. Germline V lookup: CDR1 LGHNA, CDR2 YSLEER. The CDR3 region is CASSQARAQGNSPLHF. The DNA of the CDR3 is TGCGCCAGCAGCCAAGCAAGGGCACAGGGAAATTCACCCCTCCACTTT.

The V gene is TRBV5-6, the J gene TRBJ1-2; D uncertain. CDR3 length: 11 residues. Trimming took 5 bases from V and 6 from J, leaving 8 bases between them. CDR1 is SGHDT, CDR2 YYEEEE, per germline. The CDR3 loop is CASSYQDGYTF. The CDR3 nucleotides read TGTGCCAGCAGTTACCAGGATGGCTACACCTTC.

In its sample, this clone is medium-sized. The rearrangement links TRBV4-2 to TRBJ2-7; possibly TRBD2 for D (6 bases). The CDR3 runs 15 residues. Per the germline V gene, CDR1 is LGHNA and CDR2 is YNFKEQ. V lost 0 bases and J lost 1, with 10 bases in between. CDR3 bases: TGTGCCAGCAGCCAAGAAGCAGGGACTTCCTACGAGCAGTACTTC. Translation: CASSQEAGTSYEQYF.

This chain links TRBV9 with TRBJ2-7; 12 bases are shared with TRBD1. From germline, CDR1 is SGDLS and CDR2 YYNGEE. The CDR3 sequence is 15 residues long. Trimming at V came to 2 bases and at J to 1 base, leaving 1 base not matched to a gene. The DNA for the CDR3 is TGTGCCAGCAGCGTGGGACAGGGGGCATCCTACGAGCAGTACTTC. Amino acid sequence: CASSVGQGASYEQYF.

V gene TRBV5-4 combines with J gene TRBJ2-1; D gene unclear. Germline V gene sequence: CDR1 SGHNT, CDR2 YYREEE (reference sequence). This CDR3 has 14 residues. The germline V and J ends were trimmed by 0 bases and 2 bases, with 6 bases remaining between them. CDR3 coding DNA: TGTGCCAGCAGCTTGGCTAGAACCTACAATGAGCAGTTCTTC. It yields the protein CASSLARTYNEQFF.

In DNA form, the CDR3 reads TGTGCCAGCAGCGGCGGGTATGGTGGACAGGGTTACTCCTACGAGCAGTACTTC. Protein: CASSGGYGGQGYSYEQYF. The chain uses TRBV5-4 and TRBJ2-7, with 8 bases matching TRBD1. The CDR3 covers 18 residues. Germline CDR1 and CDR2: SGHNT and YYREEE (reference sequence). Unmatched junction bases numbered 15, after V lost 4 bases and J lost 0 bases.

The chain is built from TRBV5-4 and TRBJ1-1; tentatively, D is TRBD1 (6 bases). CDR3 length equals 15 residues. The germline V gene has CDR1 SGHNT and CDR2 YYREEE (reference sequence). Trimming removed 1 base at V and 4 bases at J, with 14 bases between. CDR3 nucleotide sequence: TGTGCCAGCAGCTTGAGACAGGACGGGATCACTGAAGCTTTCTTT. Encoded protein: CASSLRQDGITEAFF.

The CDR3 reads CASSPRPGQGGYEQYF. The CDR3 nucleotides read TGTGCCAGCAGTCCTCGTCCGGGACAGGGGGGTTACGAGCAGTACTTC. The chain couples TRBV28 to TRBJ2-7; 11 nucleotides agree with TRBD1. Unmatched junction bases numbered 10, after V lost 5 bases and J lost 4 bases. Germline V lookup: CDR1 MDHEN, CDR2 SYDVKM. The CDR3 covers 16 residues.

This rearrangement joins TRBV19 to TRBJ1-1; D call uncertain. The ends were cut back, 6 bases at V and 7 bases at J, with 18 bases in the middle. This CDR3 region has 14 residues. CDR1 is LNHDA, CDR2 SQIVND, per germline (reference sequence). CDR3 residues: CASRVVGGWDEAFF. In DNA form, the CDR3 reads TGTGCCAGTAGGGTCGTGGGCGGGTGGGATGAAGCTTTCTTT.

This chain links TRBV7-3 with TRBJ2-5; 7 bases map to TRBD2. This CDR3 has 15 residues. Germline CDR1 is SGHTA and CDR2 is FQGTGA. The J segment lost 1 base and the V segment lost 3 bases, leaving 5 bases of the junction unmatched. In DNA form, the CDR3 reads TGTGCCAGCAGCTTTGACGGGGGGAGCCAAGAGACCCAGTACTTC. This sequence encodes CASSFDGGSQETQYF.

The chain is built from TRBV10-3 and TRBJ1-1; the D is unclear. This CDR3 spans 14 amino acids. V was cut by 2 bases and J by 4 bases, with 11 bases left in between. Germline V gives CDR1 ENHRY, CDR2 SYGVKD. CDR3 loop: CAISEEGMGTEAFF. For the CDR3, the DNA is TGTGCCATCAGTGAGGAGGGTATGGGCACTGAAGCTTTCTTT.